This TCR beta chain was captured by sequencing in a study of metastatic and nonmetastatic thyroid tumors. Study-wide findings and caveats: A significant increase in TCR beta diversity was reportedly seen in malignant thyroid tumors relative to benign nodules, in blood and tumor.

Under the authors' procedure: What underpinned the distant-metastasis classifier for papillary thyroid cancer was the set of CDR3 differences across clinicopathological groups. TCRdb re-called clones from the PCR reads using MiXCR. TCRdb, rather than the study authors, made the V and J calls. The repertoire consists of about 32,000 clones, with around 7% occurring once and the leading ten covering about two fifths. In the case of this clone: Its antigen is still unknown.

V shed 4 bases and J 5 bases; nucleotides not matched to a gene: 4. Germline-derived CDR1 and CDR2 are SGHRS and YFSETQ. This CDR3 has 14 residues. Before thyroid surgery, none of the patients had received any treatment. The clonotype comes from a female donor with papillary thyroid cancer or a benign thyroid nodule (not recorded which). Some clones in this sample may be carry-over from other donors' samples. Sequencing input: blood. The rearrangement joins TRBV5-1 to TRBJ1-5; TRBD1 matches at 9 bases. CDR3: CASSQGTGYQPQHF. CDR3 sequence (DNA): TGCGCCAGCAGCCAAGGGACAGGGTATCAGCCCCAGCATTTT.